Below, 21 T cell receptor beta chains from the same sample are listed, as sequenced in a study of blood T cell repertoires in COVID-19. Repertoires were generated with immunoSEQ multiplex PCR, while TCRdb's copy carries only in-frame clones and drops some. Among around 68,000 clones listed, about nine tenths were seen once. The specimen was peripheral blood. Source of these receptors: a human donor in a cohort sampled during active COVID-19.

Here the CDR3 reads CASRGTEELRLFF. The CDR3 nucleotides are TGTGCCAGCAGGGGGACAGAGGAGTTGAGGCTGTTTTTT. J is TRBJ1-4 and V is TRBV6-5, with 7 bases lining up with TRBD1. Germline assignment: CDR1 MNHEY and CDR2 SVGAGI. The CDR3 runs 13 residues. The V and J ends lost 6 bases and 14 bases, in that order; junction bases with no gene match: 12.

The chain couples TRBV9 to TRBJ2-5; TRBD2 matches 12 bases. Trimming removed 0 bases from V and 2 bases from J; junction bases left unmatched: 2. The CDR3 runs to 16 residues. CDR1 and CDR2 from the germline V gene are SGDLS and YYNGEE. The CDR3 loop reads CASSVGGTSGQETQYF. The CDR3 DNA reads TGTGCCAGCAGCGTAGGTGGGACTAGCGGGCAAGAGACCCAGTACTTC.

The chain has TRBV20-1 and TRBJ2-7; 9 bases map to TRBD1. The CDR3 is 15 residues long. Trimming at V came to 3 bases and at J to 1 base, leaving 7 bases not matched to a gene. CDR1 is DFQATT and CDR2 is SNEGSKA in the germline V gene (reference sequence). The CDR3 here is CSASDAGTGSYEQYF. The CDR3 nucleotides read TGCAGTGCTAGTGACGCCGGGACAGGGTCCTACGAGCAGTACTTC.

The genes are TRBV28 and TRBJ1-1; 10 bases are a match to TRBD1. The CDR3 totals 15 residues. The ends lost 5 bases at V and 0 bases at J; junction bases unmatched: 3. In germline, CDR1 is MDHEN, CDR2 SYDVKM. CDR3 nucleotide sequence: TGTGCCAGCAGTAGACAGGGGGCAATGAACACTGAAGCTTTCTTT. Translating it yields CASSRQGAMNTEAFF.

V gene TRBV4-3 combines with J gene TRBJ2-7; D unresolved. The CDR3 is 16 amino acids. Germline V gives CDR1 LGHNA, CDR2 YSLEER. V lost 0 bases and J 0 bases, leaving 12 bases between the germline ends. The CDR3 DNA sequence: TGCGCCAGCAGCCAAGATTATCCTGGTAGCTCCTACGAGCAGTACTTC. It translates to CASSQDYPGSSYEQYF.

The gene calls are TRBV6-2 or TRBV6-3 and TRBJ2-2; 12 bases agree with TRBD2. V was clipped by 6 bases and J by 7 bases; unmatched bases: 9. This CDR3 spans 16 amino acids. Germline CDR1 and CDR2: MNHEY and SVGEGT. For the CDR3, the DNA is TGTGCCAGCAGATACACTAGCGGGAGGTGGTTCGGGGAGCTGTTTTTT. Translating it yields CASRYTSGRWFGELFF.

The chain links TRBV6-6 to TRBJ2-1, with a tentative D call TRBD2 (5 bases). Per the germline V gene, CDR1 is MNHNY and CDR2 is SVGAGI (reference sequence). V was clipped by 6 bases and J by 2 bases, with 14 bases between them. This CDR3 is built from 15 residues. The CDR3 spells CASRLDFKTYNEQFF. The CDR3 DNA sequence: TGTGCCAGCAGGCTGGACTTTAAAACCTACAATGAGCAGTTCTTC.

V is TRBV6-2 or TRBV6-3 and J is TRBJ2-1; 7 nucleotides agree with TRBD2. With V trimmed by 6 bases and J by 7 bases, 9 bases remained unmatched. The CDR3 length is 14 residues. Germline values: CDR1 MNHEY, CDR2 SVGEGT. The CDR3 coding sequence is TGTGCCAGCAGCGAAAGCGGGACGCAAAATGAGCAGTTCTTC. Amino acid sequence: CASSESGTQNEQFF.

The rearrangement uses TRBV29-1 and TRBJ1-4; TRBD1 agrees at 7 bases. CDR1 is SQVTM and CDR2 is ANQGSEA in the germline V gene. The CDR3 is 12 residues long. V trimming: 6 bases; J trimming: 5 bases; junction bases outside the gene matches: 3. CDR3 nucleotides: TGCAGCGTAGCAGGGGGGAATGAAAAACTGTTTTTT. It yields the protein CSVAGGNEKLFF. Combining the CDR3 with reference TRBV29-1 and TRBJ1-4 gives the whole variable domain SAVISQKPSRDICQRGTSLTIQCQVDSQVTMMFWYRQQPGQSLTLIATANQGSEATYESGFVIDKFPISRPNLTFSTLTVSNMSPEDSSIYLCSVAGGNEKLFFGSGTQLSVL.

This clone was observed a handful of times. This chain connects TRBV7-9 to TRBJ2-1; 7 bases are a match to TRBD2. V lost 1 base, J lost 8 bases, and 8 bases stayed unmatched. Looked up from germline, CDR1 is SEHNR and CDR2 is FQNEAQ (reference sequence). The CDR3 has 15 amino acids. The CDR3 DNA is TGTGCCAGCAGCTTAGGTAGCGGGTTTGGCGATGAGCAGTTCTTC. This gives the protein CASSLGSGFGDEQFF.

The chain links TRBV7-2 to TRBJ2-7; TRBD2 matches 10 bases. The V gene end was trimmed by 3 bases and the J gene end by 1 base; junction bases not matched to a gene: 6. CDR3 size: 16 residues. The germline V gene encodes CDR1 SGHTA and CDR2 FQGNSA. DNA of the CDR3: TGTGCCAGCAGCTTGCTAGCGGGGGAAGGGTCCTACGAGCAGTACTTC. This gives the protein CASSLLAGEGSYEQYF.

This chain connects TRBV5-4 to TRBJ1-4; D may be TRBD1 (5 bases). Trimming shortened V by 9 bases and J by 0 bases, and 15 bases separated the two germline ends. Germline V gene data show CDR1 as SGHNT and CDR2 as YYREEE (reference sequence). This CDR3 comprises 15 residues. CDR3: CATGPLSATNEKLFF. The CDR3 nucleotides read TGTGCCACAGGGCCACTGAGTGCAACTAATGAAAAACTGTTTTTT.

The chain recombines TRBV7-8 with TRBJ1-2; 9 bases agree with TRBD1. V was pared by 1 base and J by 3 bases, with 6 bases of the junction left unmatched. This CDR3 spans 16 amino acids. Per the germline V gene, CDR1 is SGHVS and CDR2 is FQNEAQ. The CDR3 here is CASSLEQWTGDYGYTF. CDR3 DNA sequence: TGTGCCAGCAGCTTAGAACAGTGGACAGGGGACTATGGCTACACCTTC.

The rearrangement joins TRBV9 to TRBJ2-3, with a tentative D call TRBD1 (6 bases). This CDR3 spans 17 amino acids. V was clipped by 0 bases and J by 2 bases, with 16 bases between them. CDR1 SGDLS and CDR2 YYNGEE come from the germline V gene. The CDR3 sequence is CASSVAAGAGHTDTQYF. CDR3 DNA: TGTGCCAGCAGCGTAGCTGCAGGGGCAGGACACACAGATACGCAGTATTTT.

The chain joins TRBV7-2 to TRBJ2-5; 9 positions agree with TRBD2. Germline V lookup: CDR1 SGHTA, CDR2 FQGNSA. V shed 0 bases and J 0 bases; nucleotides not matched to a gene: 5. The CDR3 has 17 residues. CDR3 nucleotide sequence: TGTGCCAGCAGCTTAGCGCTGGCGGGGGGGTACCAAGAGACCCAGTACTTC. Residues: CASSLALAGGYQETQYF.

This chain connects TRBV6-1 to TRBJ2-7, with D perhaps TRBD2 (5 bases). The length of the CDR3 is 15 residues. The V end was cut by 2 bases, the J end by 3 bases, with 14 bases between. Germline loops: CDR1 MNHNS, CDR2 SASEGT. For the CDR3, the DNA is TGTGCCAGCAGTGAATGGACCCGGACTTTCTACGAGCAGTACTTC. The encoded protein is CASSEWTRTFYEQYF.

In nucleotides, the CDR3 is TGTGCCAGTAGTATAGTTGCAGGGGGGAACAATCAGCCCCAGCATTTT. This encodes CASSIVAGGNNQPQHF. V gene TRBV19 combines with J gene TRBJ1-5; the match to TRBD1 covers 7 bases. The CDR3 is 16 amino acids. V lost 1 base and J lost 3; bases outside the gene matches: 6. Germline values: CDR1 LNHDA, CDR2 SQIVND (reference sequence). Full variable domain (rest looked up from reference TRBV19 and TRBJ1-5): DGGITQSPKYLFRKEGQNVTLSCEQNLNHDAMYWYRQDPGQGLRLIYYSQIVNDFQKGDIAEGYSVSREKKESFPLTVTSAQKNPTAFYLCASSIVAGGNNQPQHFGDGTRLSIL.

This rearrangement joins TRBV6-5 to TRBJ2-5, with unresolved D. Germline V gene data show CDR1 as MNHEY and CDR2 as SVGAGI. Trimming pared 7 bases from V and 7 bases from J, leaving 19 bases between. The CDR3 spans 14 residues. The CDR3 here is CASTPHRAGRTQYF. In nucleotides, the CDR3 is TGTGCCAGCACCCCACACCGTGCAGGAAGGACCCAGTACTTC.

This clone appeared a single time. This chain connects TRBV21-1 to TRBJ1-6. TRBV21-1 is a known pseudogene. There are 17 residues in the CDR3. CDR3 coding DNA: TGTGCCAGCACCCTAAACCCCCTCCGGTCCTATAATTCACCCCTCCACTTT. Protein product: CASTLNPLRSYNSPLHF.

The V gene is TRBV5-1, the J gene TRBJ1-3; 7 bases fit TRBD1. Per germline, CDR1 SGHRS and CDR2 YFSETQ. CDR3 length equals 15 residues. Germline trimming cut 4 bases from V and 0 bases from J; bases unmatched to any gene: 4. In DNA form, the CDR3 reads TGCGCCAGCAGCCCGGGACAGAGCTCTGGAAACACCATATATTTT. It yields the protein CASSPGQSSGNTIYF. Full variable domain (outside the CDR3, taken from reference TRBV5-1 and TRBJ1-3): KAGVTQTPRYLIKTRGQQVTLSCSPISGHRSVSWYQQTPGQGLQFLFEYFSETQRNKGNFPGRFSGRQFSNSRSEMNVSTLELGDSALYLCASSPGQSSGNTIYFGEGSWLTVV.

The gene calls are TRBV15 and TRBJ1-5; D is unclear. This CDR3 is built from 12 residues. V dropped 9 bases and J dropped 7 bases, with 13 bases sitting between them. The germline V gene encodes CDR1 LNHNV and CDR2 YYDKDF (reference sequence). DNA for the CDR3: TGTGCCACACGAGTTGGTGCCCAGCCCCAGCATTTT. Its translation is CATRVGAQPQHF.